The source of this T cell receptor (beta chain) is a study of T cells expressing NK-cell markers. Study background: One of the eight sequenced donors was seronegative, whereas the other seven were HCMV-seropositive.

Study-level points and caveats: Four donors likewise had their CD3+CD56-NKG2C+ fraction led by these clonotypes. The share of CD8+ T cells held by dominant NKG2C+ clonotypes was about 1.0-7.5% in roughly 6 donors.

With regard to this clonotype: The antigen remains unidentified.

TCRdb re-called the 5' RACE reads; one entry per CDR3 protein, DNA not given. In all, the sample yields about 370,000 distinct CDR3 sequences. The clonotype was recovered from a woman in her fifties or sixties in good health. The sequencing input was blood T cells: a sorted CD56 or NKG2C T cell subset, CD4+ or CD8+ T cells, or bulk PBMC T cells (not recorded which).

Here the CDR3 reads CASSQDGLAGVGSTDTQYF. This rearrangement joins TRBV3-1 to TRBJ2-3; lacking DNA, the TRBD2 call made by TCRdb goes unchecked. The CDR3 loop spans 19 amino acids. Germline CDR1 is LGHDT and CDR2 is YNNKEL (reference sequence).